This T cell receptor beta chain was retrieved from a study of PD-1 blockade in classical Hodgkin lymphoma. Concerning this clone itself: Its specificity is unknown.

TCRdb's table, derived via immunoSEQ multiplex PCR, lists solely in-frame clones and lacks some. The sample holds about 93,000 clones, 75% to 85% seen once. Brentuximab vedotin exposure varied, and every patient relapsed after autologous stem cell transplantation. This CDR3 is built from 15 residues. Germline V gives CDR1 SGHRS, CDR2 YFSETQ. V lost 4 bases and J 0 bases, leaving 11 bases between the germline ends. Points from the study as a whole: Healthy donors reportedly exceeded newly diagnosed patients in baseline TCR diversity.

This clonotype was obtained from a human donor with classical Hodgkin lymphoma. The J gene is TRBJ2-1, the V gene TRBV5-1; D possibly corresponds to TRBD2 (6 bases). The source material was peripheral blood mononuclear cells (PBMCs), sampled before the second cycle of nivolumab. Here the CDR3 DNA reads TGCGCCAGCAGCCTTACGGGACTCTCCTACAATGAGCAGTTCTTC. It encodes CASSLTGLSYNEQFF.